The rows below give T cell receptor beta chains drawn from one sample of a study of T cell responses to AZD1222 COVID-19 vaccine. Clones were sequenced by immunoSEQ multiplex PCR, and TCRdb holds only the in-frame ones, with some missing. The sample holds around 84,000 clones, roughly 85% seen once. The sequencing here drew on peripheral blood, taken on day 0 of AZD1222 vaccination. The receptors derive from an adult in good health. The CDR3 runs from the conserved cysteine through the conserved F or W. The D gene is left open where the match is weak. The size entry is marked missing in some rows and otherwise reads once, few, many or a size class.

d_gene: .
v_gene: TRBV30
j_gene: TRBJ1-5
abundance: .
CDR3nt: TGTGCCTGGAGCAGGGGTACCGGTTGGCCCCAGCATTTT
CDR3aa: CAWSRGTGWPQHF

d_gene: TRBD1
v_gene: TRBV7-6
j_gene: TRBJ2-5
abundance: .
CDR3nt: TGTGCCAGCAGCATTACCTTAGACAGGGTAGAGACCCAGTACTTC
CDR3aa: CASSITLDRVETQYF

d_gene: .
v_gene: TRBV6-5
j_gene: TRBJ2-7
abundance: .
CDR3nt: TGTGCCAGCAGTTACTCGTCAGACAGAAACTACGAGCAGTACTTC
CDR3aa: CASSYSSDRNYEQYF

d_gene: TRBD2
v_gene: TRBV5-1
j_gene: TRBJ2-7
abundance: .
CDR3nt: TGCGCCAGCAGCTTGGTTGCGGGAGATAGGGAGCAGTACTTC
CDR3aa: CASSLVAGDREQYF

d_gene: .
v_gene: TRBV9
j_gene: TRBJ2-7
abundance: .
CDR3nt: TGTGCCAGCAGCCGACAGGTTAGCGGGTCGTACTACGAGCAGTACTTC
CDR3aa: CASSRQVSGSYYEQYF

d_gene: .
v_gene: TRBV27
j_gene: TRBJ2-1
abundance: .
CDR3nt: TGTGCCAGCAGTACACCGACAGGTAACTACAATGAGCAGTTCTTC
CDR3aa: CASSTPTGNYNEQFF

d_gene: TRBD2
v_gene: TRBV9
j_gene: TRBJ2-1
abundance: .
CDR3nt: TGTGCCAGCAGCGTAAGCGGGAGCTCCTACAATGAGCAGTTCTTC
CDR3aa: CASSVSGSSYNEQFF

d_gene: TRBD1
v_gene: TRBV6-5
j_gene: TRBJ2-5
abundance: .
CDR3nt: TGTGCCAGCAGTTATGGGACAGGGTATCGAGAGACCCAGTACTTC
CDR3aa: CASSYGTGYRETQYF

d_gene: .
v_gene: TRBV18
j_gene: TRBJ1-1
abundance: .
CDR3nt: TGTGCCAGCTCGGGTTTGGATGCCACTGAAGCTTTCTTT
CDR3aa: CASSGLDATEAFF

d_gene: TRBD1
v_gene: TRBV6-2/TRBV6-3
j_gene: TRBJ2-1
abundance: .
CDR3nt: TGTGCCAGCAGTTACTCCGGCGGGACAGGACACCCCTTACAGTTCTTC
CDR3aa: CASSYSGGTGHPLQFF

d_gene: .
v_gene: TRBV25-1
j_gene: TRBJ2-3
abundance: .
CDR3nt: TGTGCCAGCAGTGATCCTACAGCGAGAGGGGATACGCAGTATTTT
CDR3aa: CASSDPTARGDTQYF

d_gene: .
v_gene: TRBV13
j_gene: TRBJ1-1
abundance: .
CDR3nt: TGTGCCAGCACAACTAATATAGGGGTGAACACTGAAGCTTTCTTT
CDR3aa: CASTTNIGVNTEAFF

d_gene: TRBD2
v_gene: TRBV27
j_gene: TRBJ2-1
abundance: .
CDR3nt: TGTGCCAGCAGGCGAGCGGGACGGAACCACAATGAGCAGTTCTTC
CDR3aa: CASRRAGRNHNEQFF

d_gene: TRBD1
v_gene: TRBV2
j_gene: TRBJ1-2
abundance: .
CDR3nt: TGTGCCAGCTTAATCGACAGGGACTATGGCTACACCTTC
CDR3aa: CASLIDRDYGYTF

d_gene: .
v_gene: TRBV30
j_gene: TRBJ1-2
abundance: .
CDR3nt: TGTGCCTGGAGTGTACCGGCAGGATTGTTCTTCTATGGCTACACCTTC
CDR3aa: CAWSVPAGLFFYGYTF

d_gene: .
v_gene: TRBV7-2
j_gene: TRBJ2-3
abundance: .
CDR3nt: TGTGCCAGCAGCTTAGCGGCGCGGGAATCAGATACGCAGTATTTT
CDR3aa: CASSLAARESDTQYF

d_gene: .
v_gene: TRBV30
j_gene: TRBJ1-1
abundance: .
CDR3nt: TGTGCCTGGAGTCGAAAAGTGGGGGTAGAAGGCACTGAAGCTTTCTTT
CDR3aa: CAWSRKVGVEGTEAFF

d_gene: TRBD1
v_gene: TRBV6-1
j_gene: TRBJ2-3
abundance: .
CDR3nt: TGTGCCAGCAGTGAAGGACAGGGGGCAGATACGCAGTATTTT
CDR3aa: CASSEGQGADTQYF

d_gene: TRBD1
v_gene: TRBV2
j_gene: TRBJ1-5
abundance: .
CDR3nt: TGTGCCAGCAGTGGACAGGGGTCTGACAATCAGCCCCAGCATTTT
CDR3aa: CASSGQGSDNQPQHF

d_gene: .
v_gene: TRBV3-1/TRBV3-2
j_gene: TRBJ1-3
abundance: .
CDR3nt: TGTGCCAGCAGCCAAGCCTCTTCCAGGGCTGGAAACACCATATATTTT
CDR3aa: CASSQASSRAGNTIYF

d_gene: .
v_gene: TRBV18
j_gene: TRBJ1-2
abundance: .
CDR3nt: TGTGCCAGCTCAGAACAGGGTAATAACTATGGCTACACCTTC
CDR3aa: CASSEQGNNYGYTF

d_gene: .
v_gene: TRBV19
j_gene: TRBJ2-7
abundance: many
CDR3nt: TGTGCCAGTAGTATGGGACACACATACGAGCAGTACTTC
CDR3aa: CASSMGHTYEQYF

d_gene: .
v_gene: TRBV18
j_gene: TRBJ1-2
abundance: .
CDR3nt: TGTGCCAGCTCACCCCCGGTGGAGGGCGGGGGCTACACCTTC
CDR3aa: CASSPPVEGGGYTF

d_gene: TRBD1
v_gene: TRBV5-1
j_gene: TRBJ2-7
abundance: .
CDR3nt: TGCGCCAGCAGCTGGGGACAGGGTATTAGGGAGCAGTACTTC
CDR3aa: CASSWGQGIREQYF

d_gene: TRBD1
v_gene: TRBV7-2
j_gene: TRBJ1-5
abundance: .
CDR3nt: TGTGCCAGCAGCCCCACAGGGGATGAACAGCCCCAGCATTTT
CDR3aa: CASSPTGDEQPQHF

d_gene: .
v_gene: TRBV16
j_gene: TRBJ1-5
abundance: .
CDR3nt: TGTGCCAGCAGCTTACAGTCAAGCGGCGGTCAGCCCCAGCATTTT
CDR3aa: CASSLQSSGGQPQHF

d_gene: .
v_gene: TRBV25-1
j_gene: TRBJ1-5
abundance: .
CDR3nt: TGTGCCAGCAGTGAATCTGCCGGGGGGAGTCAGCCCCAGCATTTT
CDR3aa: CASSESAGGSQPQHF

d_gene: .
v_gene: TRBV6-1
j_gene: TRBJ2-7
abundance: .
CDR3nt: TGTGCCAGCAGTGACCCACGTGGGACCTCCTACGAGCAGTACTTC
CDR3aa: CASSDPRGTSYEQYF

d_gene: .
v_gene: TRBV7-2
j_gene: TRBJ1-1
abundance: .
CDR3nt: TGTGCCAGCAGCTTAGTCCGGGACAACACTGAAGCTTTCTTT
CDR3aa: CASSLVRDNTEAFF

d_gene: TRBD1
v_gene: TRBV18
j_gene: TRBJ1-5
abundance: .
CDR3nt: TGTGCCAGCTCACCTTCTTTGGCAGGGGGACAGCCCCAGCATTTT
CDR3aa: CASSPSLAGGQPQHF

d_gene: .
v_gene: TRBV6-5
j_gene: TRBJ1-5
abundance: .
CDR3nt: TGTGCCAGCGGTCAGGGGACTGTCGGGATCCAGCATTTT
CDR3aa: CASGQGTVGIQHF

d_gene: TRBD2
v_gene: TRBV2
j_gene: TRBJ2-2
abundance: .
CDR3nt: TGTGCCAGCAGGGTGACTAGCGGTTACACCGGGGAGCTGTTTTTT
CDR3aa: CASRVTSGYTGELFF

d_gene: .
v_gene: TRBV19
j_gene: TRBJ2-5
abundance: .
CDR3nt: TGTGCCAGTAGTATAGTGGGAGAGGTTAAGACCCAGTACTTC
CDR3aa: CASSIVGEVKTQYF

d_gene: TRBD2
v_gene: TRBV14
j_gene: TRBJ2-2
abundance: .
CDR3nt: TGTGCCAGCAGCCAACCGGGACTAGCAACCACCGGGGAGCTGTTTTTT
CDR3aa: CASSQPGLATTGELFF

d_gene: TRBD2
v_gene: TRBV7-3
j_gene: TRBJ2-3
abundance: .
CDR3nt: TGTGCCAGCAGCTTAATGGCGGGAGGGAGCACAGATACGCAGTATTTT
CDR3aa: CASSLMAGGSTDTQYF

d_gene: .
v_gene: TRBV7-9
j_gene: TRBJ1-3
abundance: .
CDR3nt: TGTGCCAGCAGCTCGTCCGGAAACTCTGGAAACACCATATATTTT
CDR3aa: CASSSSGNSGNTIYF

d_gene: TRBD1
v_gene: TRBV7-9
j_gene: TRBJ1-5
abundance: .
CDR3nt: TGTGCCAGCAGCTTAGGACAGGGACGCAATCAGCCCCAGCATTTT
CDR3aa: CASSLGQGRNQPQHF

d_gene: .
v_gene: TRBV20-1
j_gene: TRBJ1-2
abundance: .
CDR3nt: TGCAGTGCTAGCCCCCAGGGGGGCTACACCTTC
CDR3aa: CSASPQGGYTF

d_gene: .
v_gene: TRBV3-1/TRBV3-2
j_gene: TRBJ2-3
abundance: .
CDR3nt: TGTGCCAGCAGCCTCGGAGGGGGTAAATACACAGATACGCAGTATTTT
CDR3aa: CASSLGGGKYTDTQYF

d_gene: .
v_gene: TRBV29-1
j_gene: TRBJ1-2
abundance: .
CDR3nt: TGCAGCGTTGGGTCCCAAAGAGGCTATGGCTACACCTTC
CDR3aa: CSVGSQRGYGYTF

d_gene: .
v_gene: TRBV30
j_gene: TRBJ1-1
abundance: few
CDR3nt: TGTGCCTGGAGGAGCCTAGACACTGAAGCTTTCTTT
CDR3aa: CAWRSLDTEAFF

d_gene: TRBD1
v_gene: TRBV5-1
j_gene: TRBJ1-6
abundance: .
CDR3nt: TGCGCCAGCAGCAGGGACAGCAATTCACCCCTCCACTTT
CDR3aa: CASSRDSNSPLHF